Listed below are T cell receptor beta chains from one sample, sequenced in a study of T cells in localized non-small cell lung cancer. Some clones are missing from TCRdb's copy, which holds only in-frame ones; the method was immunoSEQ multiplex PCR. Of approximately 1,700 clones in the sample, around 25% were seen once. Sequences were derived from normal lung tissue next to the tumor, sampled before any cancer treatment. These receptors were obtained from a female donor older than 55 with stage II squamous cell lung carcinoma. The CDR3 runs from the conserved cysteine through the conserved F or W. Each record gives: clone size, J gene, V gene, D gene, CDR3 DNA, CDR3 protein. D genes are given only for firm matches. Where a row states a size, it is once, few, many or the class of an expanded clone; other rows omit it.

clone_size: -; j_call: TRBJ2-7; v_call: TRBV9; d_call: -; cdr3_nt: TGTGCCAGCAGCGTTAACTCGGGCGAGCAGTACTTC; cdr3_aa: CASSVNSGEQYF
clone_size: once; j_call: TRBJ2-2; v_call: TRBV5-1; d_call: TRBD1; cdr3_nt: TGCGCCAGCAGCACGGGACAGGGGGGCTTCACCGGGGAGCTGTTTTTT; cdr3_aa: CASSTGQGGFTGELFF
clone_size: -; j_call: TRBJ2-1; v_call: TRBV11-3; d_call: -; cdr3_nt: TGTGCCAGCAGCTTAGGACTGCGAACGTTTGAGCAGTTCTTC; cdr3_aa: CASSLGLRTFEQFF
clone_size: -; j_call: TRBJ2-5; v_call: TRBV6-8; d_call: TRBD1; cdr3_nt: TGTGCCAGCAGTAGGGTCGGACAGGGGTCTCAAGAGACCCAGTACTTC; cdr3_aa: CASSRVGQGSQETQYF
clone_size: -; j_call: TRBJ2-7; v_call: TRBV29-1; d_call: -; cdr3_nt: TGCAGCGTTGAGGCCGACGGGGTCGAGCAGTACTTC; cdr3_aa: CSVEADGVEQYF
clone_size: -; j_call: TRBJ2-3; v_call: TRBV6-8; d_call: TRBD2; cdr3_nt: TGTGCCAGCAGTTACAGGCGGGAGCGGACAGATACGCAGTATTTT; cdr3_aa: CASSYRRERTDTQYF
clone_size: few; j_call: TRBJ2-3; v_call: TRBV11-3; d_call: TRBD2; cdr3_nt: TGTGCCAGCAGCCTGCGGGGGGGCCAAGTTGGGACAGATACGCAGTATTTT; cdr3_aa: CASSLRGGQVGTDTQYF
clone_size: -; j_call: TRBJ1-1; v_call: TRBV6-8; d_call: -; cdr3_nt: TGTGCCAGCAGAATGCCAGGGAGGACTGAAGCTTTCTTT; cdr3_aa: CASRMPGRTEAFF
clone_size: -; j_call: TRBJ2-5; v_call: TRBV28; d_call: TRBD1; cdr3_nt: TGTGCCAGCAGTTTGGCAGGGGGAACGGAGACCCAGTACTTC; cdr3_aa: CASSLAGGTETQYF
clone_size: -; j_call: TRBJ2-5; v_call: TRBV11-3; d_call: TRBD1; cdr3_nt: TGTGCCAGCAGCTCACCTGCATGGACAGGGCAGGCGTCGAGCCAGACCCAGTACTTC; cdr3_aa: CASSSPAWTGQASSQTQYF
clone_size: -; j_call: TRBJ2-6; v_call: TRBV6-8; d_call: -; cdr3_nt: TGTGCCAGCAGTGATGAGAGCTCTGGGGCCAACGTCCTGACTTTC; cdr3_aa: CASSDESSGANVLTF
clone_size: few; j_call: TRBJ1-1; v_call: TRBV6-8; d_call: -; cdr3_nt: TGTGCCAGCAGTGACGGGGAGGGGAACACTGAAGCTTTCTTT; cdr3_aa: CASSDGEGNTEAFF
clone_size: -; j_call: TRBJ2-1; v_call: TRBV19; d_call: -; cdr3_nt: TGTGCCAGTAGTATAGTAGGGAGTAGCTCCTACAATGAGCAGTTCTTC; cdr3_aa: CASSIVGSSSYNEQFF
clone_size: -; j_call: TRBJ2-5; v_call: TRBV19; d_call: TRBD2; cdr3_nt: TGTGCCAGTAGTAATCCAAGCGGGAGCCAAGAGACCCAGTACTTC; cdr3_aa: CASSNPSGSQETQYF
clone_size: -; j_call: TRBJ1-5; v_call: TRBV28; d_call: -; cdr3_nt: TGTGCCAGCAGTGACGACCTGGGACCGGAGTACGGACAGCCCCAGCATTTT; cdr3_aa: CASSDDLGPEYGQPQHF
clone_size: once; j_call: TRBJ1-1; v_call: TRBV5-1; d_call: TRBD1; cdr3_nt: TGCGCCAGCAGTTATGGACAGGGCGGGAACACTGAAGCTTTCTTT; cdr3_aa: CASSYGQGGNTEAFF
clone_size: few; j_call: TRBJ2-5; v_call: TRBV11-3; d_call: -; cdr3_nt: TGTGCCAGCAGCCTGAACGTAGGTACGGAGACCCAGTACTTC; cdr3_aa: CASSLNVGTETQYF
clone_size: -; j_call: TRBJ2-1; v_call: TRBV30; d_call: TRBD2; cdr3_nt: TGTGCCTGGAGTGTGGGACTAGCGACCAATGAGCAGTTCTTC; cdr3_aa: CAWSVGLATNEQFF
clone_size: few; j_call: TRBJ2-5; v_call: TRBV9; d_call: -; cdr3_nt: TGTGCCAGCAGCGTAGGGACGGTCCAAGAGACCCAGTACTTC; cdr3_aa: CASSVGTVQETQYF
clone_size: few; j_call: TRBJ2-3; v_call: TRBV29-1; d_call: TRBD1; cdr3_nt: TGCAGCGTTGGAAAGGACAGGGGCACAGATACGCAGTATTTT; cdr3_aa: CSVGKDRGTDTQYF
clone_size: -; j_call: TRBJ2-5; v_call: TRBV2; d_call: -; cdr3_nt: TGTGCCAGCAGTGAGAGGCTTAGAGAGACCCAGTACTTC; cdr3_aa: CASSERLRETQYF
clone_size: few; j_call: TRBJ2-2; v_call: TRBV19; d_call: -; cdr3_nt: TGTGCCAGCGCTAGCGCGAACACCGGGGAGCTGTTTTTT; cdr3_aa: CASASANTGELFF
clone_size: -; j_call: TRBJ2-3; v_call: TRBV19; d_call: -; cdr3_nt: TGTGCCAGTAAACTGGGGAGCACAGATACGCAGTATTTT; cdr3_aa: CASKLGSTDTQYF
clone_size: few; j_call: TRBJ1-1; v_call: TRBV6-8; d_call: -; cdr3_nt: TGTGCCAGCAGTTACTCGGGAAGCACTGAAGCTTTCTTT; cdr3_aa: CASSYSGSTEAFF
clone_size: -; j_call: TRBJ2-3; v_call: TRBV18; d_call: TRBD2; cdr3_nt: TGTGCCAGCTCACCACCAGGATGGGCTAGCGGGGTTAGCACAGATACGCAGTATTTT; cdr3_aa: CASSPPGWASGVSTDTQYF
clone_size: few; j_call: TRBJ1-5; v_call: TRBV9; d_call: TRBD1; cdr3_nt: TGTGCCAGCGGGGGACAGGAGGGCAATCAGCCCCAGCATTTT; cdr3_aa: CASGGQEGNQPQHF
clone_size: few; j_call: TRBJ2-2; v_call: TRBV11-3; d_call: TRBD2; cdr3_nt: TGTGCCAGCAGCCTCCGACTAGCGGGAGGAGCCGGGGAGCTGTTTTTT; cdr3_aa: CASSLRLAGGAGELFF
clone_size: -; j_call: TRBJ1-6; v_call: TRBV5-1; d_call: -; cdr3_nt: TGCGCCAGCAGCTTCCCAGAGGTGGGTTCACCCCTCCACTTT; cdr3_aa: CASSFPEVGSPLHF
clone_size: -; j_call: TRBJ1-1; v_call: TRBV11-3; d_call: -; cdr3_nt: TGTGCCAGCAGCTATTCCCGTGGCTTCAACACTGAAGCTTTCTTT; cdr3_aa: CASSYSRGFNTEAFF
clone_size: -; j_call: TRBJ1-1; v_call: TRBV6-8; d_call: TRBD1; cdr3_nt: TGTGCCATCAGTACCCCGGGACAGGGGAACACTGAAGCTTTCTTT; cdr3_aa: CAISTPGQGNTEAFF
clone_size: -; j_call: TRBJ1-2; v_call: TRBV6-8; d_call: -; cdr3_nt: TGTGCCAGCAGTTCCCGACCGTATGGCTACACCTTC; cdr3_aa: CASSSRPYGYTF
clone_size: -; j_call: TRBJ2-2; v_call: TRBV11-3; d_call: TRBD2; cdr3_nt: TGTGCCAGCAGCTATCTCAGGGCTAGCGGCCTTGCGGACACCGGGGAGCTGTTTTTT; cdr3_aa: CASSYLRASGLADTGELFF
clone_size: few; j_call: TRBJ1-1; v_call: TRBV6-8; d_call: -; cdr3_nt: TGTGCCAGCAGCTCACGTCACACTGAAGCTTTCTTT; cdr3_aa: CASSSRHTEAFF
clone_size: few; j_call: TRBJ1-1; v_call: TRBV11-3; d_call: TRBD1; cdr3_nt: TGTGCCAGCAGCTTAGAGGGGACAGGGGTCGACTCCTCCTTT; cdr3_aa: CASSLEGTGVDSSF
clone_size: -; j_call: TRBJ2-7; v_call: TRBV5-1; d_call: TRBD2; cdr3_nt: TGCGCCAGCAGCTTGGGGGCGGGAGCGGGCGAGCAGTACTTC; cdr3_aa: CASSLGAGAGEQYF
clone_size: -; j_call: TRBJ1-5; v_call: TRBV15; d_call: -; cdr3_nt: TGTGCCACCAGGCCAACAGGTTCACGAAATCAGCCCCAGCATTTT; cdr3_aa: CATRPTGSRNQPQHF
clone_size: few; j_call: TRBJ1-2; v_call: TRBV2; d_call: -; cdr3_nt: TGTGCCAGCATGGGGGGGGATCACTATGGCTACACCTTC; cdr3_aa: CASMGGDHYGYTF
clone_size: -; j_call: TRBJ2-3; v_call: TRBV19; d_call: TRBD2; cdr3_nt: TGTGCCAGTAGTACCCCGACTAGCGGGGCAGATACGCAGTATTTT; cdr3_aa: CASSTPTSGADTQYF
clone_size: medium-sized; j_call: TRBJ1-1; v_call: TRBV6-8; d_call: TRBD1; cdr3_nt: TGTGCCAGCAGTTACGGGGGGACAGGGGGCTCGGAAGCTTTCTTT; cdr3_aa: CASSYGGTGGSEAFF
clone_size: few; j_call: TRBJ1-1; v_call: TRBV6-8; d_call: TRBD1; cdr3_nt: TGTGCCAGCACCACCCCCTGGACAGGGGAAGCTTTCTTT; cdr3_aa: CASTTPWTGEAFF
clone_size: -; j_call: TRBJ2-4; v_call: TRBV19; d_call: TRBD2; cdr3_nt: TGTGCCAGTAGTATAGAGGGGAGGGCGGGGAACATTCAGTACTTC; cdr3_aa: CASSIEGRAGNIQYF
clone_size: -; j_call: TRBJ1-1; v_call: TRBV5-1; d_call: TRBD1; cdr3_nt: TGCGCCAGCAGCTTGTTAGGGGGCGTTGGTAACACTGAAGCTTTCTTT; cdr3_aa: CASSLLGGVGNTEAFF
clone_size: few; j_call: TRBJ1-5; v_call: TRBV9; d_call: -; cdr3_nt: TGTGCCAGCAGCGCAGGCGGGGACGCTCAGCCCCAGCATTTT; cdr3_aa: CASSAGGDAQPQHF
clone_size: few; j_call: TRBJ1-2; v_call: TRBV6-8; d_call: -; cdr3_nt: TGTGCCAGCCACCGGGACGAGCTACAACTCTACTATGGCTACACCTTC; cdr3_aa: CASHRDELQLYYGYTF